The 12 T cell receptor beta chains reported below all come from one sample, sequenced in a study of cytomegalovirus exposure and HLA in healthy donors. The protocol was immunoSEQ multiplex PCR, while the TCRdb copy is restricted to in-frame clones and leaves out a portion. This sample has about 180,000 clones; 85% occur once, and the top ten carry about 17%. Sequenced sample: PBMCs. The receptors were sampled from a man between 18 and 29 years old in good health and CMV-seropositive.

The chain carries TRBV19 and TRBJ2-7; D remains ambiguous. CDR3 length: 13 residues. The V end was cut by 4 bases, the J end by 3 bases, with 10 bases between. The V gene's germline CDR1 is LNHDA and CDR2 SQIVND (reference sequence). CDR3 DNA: TGTGCCAGTAGTAGTCAGGTAGACTACGAGCAGTACTTC. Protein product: CASSSQVDYEQYF.

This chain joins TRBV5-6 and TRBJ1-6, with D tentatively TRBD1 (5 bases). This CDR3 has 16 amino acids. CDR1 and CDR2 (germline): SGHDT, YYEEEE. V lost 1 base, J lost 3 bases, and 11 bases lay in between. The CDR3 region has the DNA TGTGCCAGCAGCTTGTCGACAGATCTCTATAATTCACCCCTCCACTTT. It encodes CASSLSTDLYNSPLHF.

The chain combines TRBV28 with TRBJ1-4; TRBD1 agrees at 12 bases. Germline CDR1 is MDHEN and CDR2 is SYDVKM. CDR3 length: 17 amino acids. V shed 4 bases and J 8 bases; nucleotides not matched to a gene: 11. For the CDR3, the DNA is TGTGCCAGCAGTTCCACCGGGACAGGGGGCGGTAAGGAAAAACTGTTTTTT. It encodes CASSSTGTGGGKEKLFF.

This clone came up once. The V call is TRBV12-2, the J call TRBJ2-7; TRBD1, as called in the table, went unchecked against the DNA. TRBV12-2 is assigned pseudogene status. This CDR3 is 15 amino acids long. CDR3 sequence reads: CASRFPGQGVYEQYF. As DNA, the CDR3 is TGTGCAAGTCGCTTCCCGGGACAGGGGGTGTACGAGCAGTACTTC.

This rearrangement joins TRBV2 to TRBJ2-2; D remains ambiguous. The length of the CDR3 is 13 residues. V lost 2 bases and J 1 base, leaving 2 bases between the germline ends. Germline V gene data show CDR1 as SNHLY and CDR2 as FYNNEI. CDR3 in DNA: TGTGCCAGCAGTGAACGGAACACCGGGGAGCTGTTTTTT. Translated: CASSERNTGELFF.

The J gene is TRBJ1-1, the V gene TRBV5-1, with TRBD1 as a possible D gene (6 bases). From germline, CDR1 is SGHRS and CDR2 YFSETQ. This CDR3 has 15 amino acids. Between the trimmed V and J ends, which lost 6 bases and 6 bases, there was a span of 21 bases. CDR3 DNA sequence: TGCGCCAGCACAAATTTGGGGGCCCGGGGGGCTGAAGCTTTCTTT. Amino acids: CASTNLGARGAEAFF.

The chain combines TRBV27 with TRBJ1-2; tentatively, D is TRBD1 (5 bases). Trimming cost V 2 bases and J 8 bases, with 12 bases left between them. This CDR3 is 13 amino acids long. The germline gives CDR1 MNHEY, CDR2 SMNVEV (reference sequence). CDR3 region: CASSLRGEGGYTF. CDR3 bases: TGTGCCAGCAGTTTACGGGGGGAGGGAGGCTACACCTTC.

The CDR3 is CASSLMGQGAYEQYF. The CDR3 DNA reads as TGTGCCAGCAGCTTAATGGGACAGGGGGCCTACGAGCAGTACTTC. The rearrangement uses TRBV7-9 and TRBJ2-7; 11 nucleotides align to TRBD1. Germline V lookup: CDR1 SEHNR, CDR2 FQNEAQ (reference sequence). Germline trimming cut 2 bases from V and 2 bases from J; bases unmatched to any gene: 2. This CDR3 contains 15 residues.

CDR3 nucleotides: TGTGCCAGCAGCATAAGACAGGGGATGAACACTGAAGCTTTCTTT. This encodes CASSIRQGMNTEAFF. The V and J genes are TRBV7-9 and TRBJ1-1; the match to TRBD1 covers 8 bases. Per the germline V gene, CDR1 is SEHNR and CDR2 is FQNEAQ (reference sequence). The CDR3 sequence is 15 residues long. With 5 bases clipped from V and 0 bases from J, the junction kept 5 bases outside the gene matches.

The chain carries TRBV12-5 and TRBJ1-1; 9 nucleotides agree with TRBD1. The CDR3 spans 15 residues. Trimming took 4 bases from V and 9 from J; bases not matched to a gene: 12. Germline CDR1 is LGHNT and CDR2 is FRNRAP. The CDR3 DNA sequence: TGTGCTAGTGGTTCGGACCTACAGGGGGCACGTCAAGCTTTCTTT. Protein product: CASGSDLQGARQAFF.

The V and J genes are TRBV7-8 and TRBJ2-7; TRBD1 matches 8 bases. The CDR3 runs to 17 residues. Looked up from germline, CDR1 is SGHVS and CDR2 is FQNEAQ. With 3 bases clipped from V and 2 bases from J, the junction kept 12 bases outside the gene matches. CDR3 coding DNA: TGTGCCAGCAGCTTGGCCCGTTTCCGGACAGGGCCCTACGAGCAGTACTTC. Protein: CASSLARFRTGPYEQYF.

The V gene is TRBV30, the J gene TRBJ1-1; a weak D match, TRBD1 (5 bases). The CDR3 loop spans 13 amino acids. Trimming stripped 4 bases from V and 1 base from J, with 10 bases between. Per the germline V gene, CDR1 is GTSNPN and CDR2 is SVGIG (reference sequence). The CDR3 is CAWITGENTEAFF. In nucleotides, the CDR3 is TGTGCCTGGATCACGGGGGAGAACACTGAAGCTTTCTTT. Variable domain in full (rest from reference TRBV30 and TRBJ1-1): SQTIHQWPATLVQPVGSPLSLECTVEGTSNPNLYWYRQAAGRGLQLLFYSVGIGQISSEVPQNLSASRPQDRQFILSSKKLLLSDSGFYLCAWITGENTEAFFGQGTRLTVV.